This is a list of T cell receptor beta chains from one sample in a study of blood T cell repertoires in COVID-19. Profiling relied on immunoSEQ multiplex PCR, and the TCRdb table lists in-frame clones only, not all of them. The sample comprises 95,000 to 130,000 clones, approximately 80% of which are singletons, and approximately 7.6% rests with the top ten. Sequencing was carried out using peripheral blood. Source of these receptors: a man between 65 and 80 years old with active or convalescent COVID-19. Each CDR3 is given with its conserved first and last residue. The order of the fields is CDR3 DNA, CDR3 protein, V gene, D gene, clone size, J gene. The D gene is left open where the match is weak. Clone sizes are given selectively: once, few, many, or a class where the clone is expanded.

TGTGCCAGCAGCTTAGGGACAGGCTATGGCTACACCTTC CASSLGTGYGYTF TRBV7-9 TRBD1 once TRBJ1-2
TGTGCCATTGGACTAGCGGGTCTGACGTCCTACAATGAGCAGTTCTTC CAIGLAGLTSYNEQFF TRBV10-3 TRBD2 once TRBJ2-1
TGTGCCACCAGTGGTTCGGGACAGGTCTCCACTAGTGATAGCAATCAGCCCCAGCATTTT CATSGSGQVSTSDSNQPQHF TRBV24-1 TRBD1 NA TRBJ1-5
TGTGCCAGCAAGGAACCAGGATTACGAGCTTTCTTT CASKEPGLRAFF TRBV5-4 NA NA TRBJ1-1
TGCACCAGCAGCCAATCAAGGAGAGGGTCGAGCACTGAAGCTTTCTTT CTSSQSRRGSSTEAFF TRBV1 NA NA TRBJ1-1
TGTGCCAGCAGCCCCTTTGGTGGCCGGGGACAGGGATCCTACGAGCAGTACTTC CASSPFGGRGQGSYEQYF TRBV7-6 TRBD1 NA TRBJ2-7
TGTGCCAGCAGTCTTACAGGGGAAAGACAGCCCCAGCATTTT CASSLTGERQPQHF TRBV28 TRBD1 NA TRBJ1-5
TGTGCCAGCAGTTACTCGTTGGCCCTGAACACTGAAGCTTTCTTT CASSYSLALNTEAFF TRBV6-5 NA NA TRBJ1-1
TGTGCCAGCAGGGGGGGACAGAACAATGAAAAACTGTTTTTT CASRGGQNNEKLFF TRBV6-6 TRBD1 NA TRBJ1-4
TGTGCCAGCAGTCGTATCGGGACTAGCAATGAGCAGTTCTTC CASSRIGTSNEQFF TRBV6-2/TRBV6-3 TRBD2 NA TRBJ2-1
TGTGCCAGCAGCTTGGCGGCGGGAGGGCGCTATGGCTACACCTTC CASSLAAGGRYGYTF TRBV5-4 NA NA TRBJ1-2
TGTGCCAGCAGCTTGGAAGGGGTCGGGACTGAAGCTTTCTTT CASSLEGVGTEAFF TRBV5-5 NA once TRBJ1-1
TGTGCCAGCAGTTTAGCTAATAGCAATCAGCCCCAGCATTTT CASSLANSNQPQHF TRBV6-2/TRBV6-3 NA NA TRBJ1-5
TGTGCCAGCAGTCCTAGAACTTCAGGGGGCTACGTCAACTATGGCTACACCTTC CASSPRTSGGYVNYGYTF TRBV28 TRBD1 NA TRBJ1-2
TGTGCCAGCAGCCCGACTAGCGGGGCCTACGAGCAGTACTTC CASSPTSGAYEQYF TRBV7-2 TRBD2 NA TRBJ2-7
TGTGCCAGCAGCTTAGCGGCAGGGGCTCGGCAGTACTTC CASSLAAGARQYF TRBV7-9 NA NA TRBJ2-7
TGTGCCAGCACCGAGTGGGGGCTCGGAAACACCATATATTTT CASTEWGLGNTIYF TRBV6-5 NA NA TRBJ1-3
TGTGCCAGCAGTCAGACCGGGACCCCCAGGGGGCCCTACGAGCAGTACTTC CASSQTGTPRGPYEQYF TRBV2 TRBD1 NA TRBJ2-7